This T cell receptor beta chain comes out of a study of beta chain features in type 1 diabetes. Reverse transcribing all isolated RNA meant expressed TCRB transcripts were sequenced. Sequenced by immunoSEQ multiplex PCR; TCRdb stores in-frame clones only, minus some. The repertoire holds about 360,000 clones, with 10% to 15% as singletons. The germline V gene encodes CDR1 SQVTM and CDR2 ANQGSEA. Trimming took 3 bases from V and 1 from J, leaving 9 bases between them. This CDR3 is 14 amino acids long. The sequencing sample was made of naive CD4+ T cells from blood. The sequence was obtained from a man aged 18 to 35 in good health. The chain combines TRBV29-1 with TRBJ2-2; D is possibly TRBD1 (6 bases). The CDR3 is CSVEKGGNTGELFF. The CDR3 region has the DNA TGCAGCGTTGAGAAAGGGGGGAACACCGGGGAGCTGTTTTTT.